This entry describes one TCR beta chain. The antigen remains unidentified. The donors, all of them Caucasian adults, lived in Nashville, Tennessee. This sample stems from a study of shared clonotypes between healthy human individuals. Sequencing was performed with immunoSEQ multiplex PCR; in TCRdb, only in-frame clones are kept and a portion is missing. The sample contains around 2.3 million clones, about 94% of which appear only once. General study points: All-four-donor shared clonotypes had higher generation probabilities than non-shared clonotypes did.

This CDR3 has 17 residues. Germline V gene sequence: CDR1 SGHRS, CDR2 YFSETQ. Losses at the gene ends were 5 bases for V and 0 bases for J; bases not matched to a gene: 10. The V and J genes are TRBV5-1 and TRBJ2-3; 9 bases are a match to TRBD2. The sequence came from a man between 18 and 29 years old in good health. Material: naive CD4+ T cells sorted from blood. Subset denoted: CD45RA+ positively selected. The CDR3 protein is CASSEFLAGTSTDTQYF. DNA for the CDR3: TGCGCCAGCAGTGAATTCCTAGCGGGGACTAGCACAGATACGCAGTATTTT.